What follows are 31 T cell receptor beta chains derived from one specimen sequenced in a study of beta chain features in type 1 diabetes. Expressed TCRB transcripts were sequenced because the isolated RNA had all been reverse transcribed beforehand. Clones were read by immunoSEQ multiplex PCR, and TCRdb kept only the in-frame ones, dropping some. The sample contains 900,000 or so clones, 17% of which appear only once. Sequencing was done on a sample of naive CD4+ T cells from blood. All receptors derive from a woman aged 18-29 years in good health.

Only a few counts were recorded for this clone. This sequence joins TRBV5-1 and TRBJ2-3; D is unresolved. Trimming cost V 2 bases and J 8 bases, with 15 bases left between them. The CDR3 is made up of 14 amino acids. Per germline, CDR1 SGHRS and CDR2 YFSETQ. CDR3 bases: TGCGCCAGCAGCTTACAAGACATTTCGCGTACGCAGTATTTT. The encoded protein is CASSLQDISRTQYF.

This clone was detected only a few times. V is TRBV4-2 and J is TRBJ1-5; tentatively, D is TRBD1 (5 bases). V was shortened by 0 bases and J by 4 bases, with 7 bases between the two germline ends. The germline CDR1 and CDR2 sequences are LGHNA and YNFKEQ. The CDR3 has 14 amino acids. The DNA of the CDR3 is TGTGCCAGCAGCCAAGATAAGGGGAATCAGCCCCAGCATTTT. Protein sequence: CASSQDKGNQPQHF.

V usage is TRBV19 and J usage is TRBJ2-1, with 7 bases identical to TRBD2. This CDR3 region has 15 residues. With V trimmed by 7 bases and J by 4 bases, 10 bases remained unmatched. The germline V gene encodes CDR1 LNHDA and CDR2 SQIVND (reference sequence). In DNA, the CDR3 is TGTGCCAGTAAAATTGGGGCTAGCGGTTACAATGAGCAGTTCTTC. The encoded protein is CASKIGASGYNEQFF.

This clone was detected only a few times. The chain recombines TRBV29-1 with TRBJ2-7, with 9 positions matching TRBD1. With 4 bases clipped from V and 1 base from J, the junction kept 14 bases outside the gene matches. CDR3 size: 17 residues. CDR1 and CDR2 from the germline V gene are SQVTM and ANQGSEA. In nucleotides, the CDR3 is TGCAGCGTTGGGGGGATAGACGGGACAGGGACTTCCTACGAGCAGTACTTC. This sequence encodes CSVGGIDGTGTSYEQYF.

The chain couples TRBV7-3 to TRBJ2-1; 13 bases fit TRBD2. V shed 2 bases, J shed 4 bases, and the junction held 2 bases outside the gene matches. The CDR3 covers 16 residues. Germline assignment: CDR1 SGHTA and CDR2 FQGTGA. This CDR3 is CASSLSGLAGYNEQFF. The DNA of the CDR3 is TGTGCCAGCAGCTTATCGGGACTAGCGGGGTACAATGAGCAGTTCTTC.

This chain connects TRBV15 to TRBJ2-7; 10 bases map to TRBD2. The CDR3 length is 16 residues. Trimming cost V 0 bases and J 3 bases; bases outside gene matches: 5. Germline V CDR1 and CDR2: LNHNV, YYDKDF (reference sequence). The chain's CDR3 is CATSRDLAGAGYEQYF. As DNA, the CDR3 is TGTGCCACCAGCAGAGATCTAGCGGGAGCGGGCTACGAGCAGTACTTC.

This sequence joins TRBV27 and TRBJ2-3; TRBD2 matches 9 bases. With 3 bases clipped from V and 6 bases from J, the junction kept 13 bases outside the gene matches. The CDR3 has 17 amino acids. CDR1 and CDR2 (germline): MNHEY, SMNVEV (reference sequence). CDR3 sequence: CASSFLTSGQRGDTQYF. DNA of the CDR3: TGTGCCAGCAGTTTTCTCACTAGCGGGCAAAGAGGCGATACGCAGTATTTT.

This clone was counted a single time. The chain carries TRBV4-2 and TRBJ1-3; possibly TRBD1 for D (5 bases). Looked up from germline, CDR1 is LGHNA and CDR2 is YNFKEQ. The CDR3 spans 17 residues. V was trimmed by 1 base and J by 4 bases, leaving 17 bases between them. CDR3 in amino acids: CASSQATPGQRGNTIYF. The CDR3 nucleotides read TGTGCCAGCAGCCAAGCCACCCCAGGGCAAAGGGGAAACACCATATATTTT.

The V call is TRBV11-3, the J call TRBJ2-1; 9 bases agree with TRBD1. Germline V gives CDR1 SGHNT, CDR2 YENEEA. Losses at the gene ends were 0 bases for V and 1 base for J; bases not matched to a gene: 7. CDR3 size: 18 residues. CDR3 bases: TGTGCCAGCAGCTTAGAAACTCACAGGGGGCATTCCTACAATGAGCAGTTCTTC. This translates into CASSLETHRGHSYNEQFF.

This clone was counted only a few times. The rearrangement joins TRBV5-6 to TRBJ2-7, with D hard to call. The V and J ends lost 1 base and 5 bases respectively, with 10 bases between them. This CDR3 contains 13 residues. CDR1 is SGHDT and CDR2 is YYEEEE in the germline V gene. The CDR3 region is CASSLLRVHEQYF. CDR3 DNA sequence: TGTGCCAGCAGCTTGCTTAGGGTCCACGAGCAGTACTTC.

This clone turned up a few times. This chain links TRBV7-2 with TRBJ2-1, with D possibly being TRBD2 (5 bases). Trimming took off 5 bases at V and 9 bases at J, with 14 bases between the two ends. The CDR3 loop spans 13 amino acids. The germline V gene has CDR1 SGHTA and CDR2 FQGNSA. Here the CDR3 reads CASSPFRGFEQFF. The DNA for the CDR3 is TGTGCCAGCAGCCCCTTCCGGGGATTTGAGCAGTTCTTC.

A few counts support this clone. The V call is TRBV28, the J call TRBJ2-3; 8 nucleotides line up with TRBD2. The ends lost 5 bases at V and 5 bases at J; junction bases unmatched: 9. The CDR3 is 15 amino acids. Germline V gives CDR1 MDHEN, CDR2 SYDVKM. CDR3 coding DNA: TGTGCCAGCAGTCGAAATAACCTAGCGGGAGATACGCAGTATTTT. Protein: CASSRNNLAGDTQYF.

This clone was detected a few times. J is TRBJ1-5 and V is TRBV5-7; 8 positions match TRBD1. TRBV5-7 is sorted into the ORF group, with uncertain function. Trimming removed 1 base from V and 5 bases from J; junction bases left unmatched: 8. This CDR3 is 16 amino acids long. This CDR3 reads CASSLHADRVHQPQHF. As DNA, the CDR3 is TGTGCCAGCAGCTTGCACGCGGACAGGGTTCATCAGCCCCAGCATTTT.

V is TRBV28 and J is TRBJ2-7; 11 positions agree with TRBD2. The CDR3 length is 19 residues. Losses at the gene ends were 4 bases for V and 0 bases for J; bases not matched to a gene: 14. Germline values: CDR1 MDHEN, CDR2 SYDVKM. The CDR3, as DNA: TGTGCCAGCAGTTCCTTCGCCCCATTTAGCGGGAGGGTCTCCTACGAGCAGTACTTC. The encoded protein is CASSSFAPFSGRVSYEQYF.

The chain has TRBV5-4 and TRBJ1-2; D is perhaps TRBD1 (5 bases). Germline V gene data show CDR1 as SGHNT and CDR2 as YYREEE (reference sequence). V was shortened by 3 bases and J by 1 base, with 10 bases between the two germline ends. This CDR3 contains 14 residues. The CDR3 spells CASSSGTFNYGYTF. The CDR3 DNA follows: TGTGCCAGCAGCTCCGGGACTTTTAACTATGGCTACACCTTC.

This chain joins TRBV14 and TRBJ2-7, with a tentative D call TRBD1 (6 bases). This CDR3 is 13 amino acids long. With 3 bases removed from V and 4 bases from J, the gap between germline ends came to 10 bases. The germline V gene encodes CDR1 SGHDN and CDR2 FVKESK. The CDR3 protein is CASSQQQGYEQYF. DNA for the CDR3: TGTGCCAGCAGCCAGCAACAGGGTTACGAGCAGTACTTC.

V usage is TRBV11-2 and J usage is TRBJ2-7; perhaps TRBD2 as D (5 bases). The CDR3 extends over 13 amino acids. Germline CDR1 and CDR2: SGHAT and FQNNGV. Trimming removed 1 base at V and 7 bases at J, with 11 bases between. CDR3 protein: CASSLAPSGEQYF. The DNA of the CDR3 is TGTGCCAGCAGCTTAGCCCCGTCGGGGGAGCAGTACTTC.

The V call is TRBV9, the J call TRBJ2-3; weak D call: TRBD2 (7 bases). Germline CDR1 is SGDLS and CDR2 is YYNGEE. V was shortened by 4 bases and J by 2 bases, with 14 bases between the two germline ends. The CDR3 contains 15 residues. The CDR3 sequence: CASSSRGALTDTQYF. The CDR3 bases are TGTGCCAGCAGCTCCCGGGGGGCCCTCACAGATACGCAGTATTTT.

The V call is TRBV6-5, the J call TRBJ2-7; D remains ambiguous. From germline, CDR1 is MNHEY and CDR2 SVGAGI. This CDR3 has 13 residues. V was shortened by 5 bases and J by 6 bases, with 14 bases between the two germline ends. CDR3 sequence reads: CASSPNGPSEQYF. The CDR3 DNA is TGTGCCAGCAGTCCCAACGGCCCTAGCGAGCAGTACTTC.

This chain joins TRBV21-1 and TRBJ2-2; the table's D call of TRBD1 was not tested on the DNA. TRBV21-1 has pseudogene status. The CDR3 covers 15 residues. The CDR3 spells CASSTWDRHTGELFF. The CDR3 DNA reads TGTGCCAGCAGCACGTGGGACAGACACACCGGGGAGCTGTTTTTT.

This clone showed up just once. V usage is TRBV5-4 and J usage is TRBJ2-7; D is possibly TRBD1 (5 bases). Trimming took 2 bases from V and 0 from J, leaving 9 bases between them. Germline V gene lookup returns CDR1 SGHNT and CDR2 YYREEE (reference sequence). The CDR3 extends over 14 amino acids. The CDR3 region has the DNA TGTGCCAGCAGCTTTCAGGGCAACTCCTACGAGCAGTACTTC. Its translation is CASSFQGNSYEQYF.

The V and J genes are TRBV4-2 and TRBJ1-2; D unresolved. The CDR3 extends over 16 amino acids. V lost 4 bases and J 5 bases, leaving 20 bases between the germline ends. CDR1 and CDR2 (germline): LGHNA, YNFKEQ. Written as DNA, the CDR3 is TGTGCCAGCAGCCCAACCTTTATTGCAGCCAATTATGGCTACACCTTC. Amino acids: CASSPTFIAANYGYTF.

The chain couples TRBV7-9 to TRBJ2-1, with D possibly matching TRBD2 (6 bases). The V gene's germline CDR1 is SEHNR and CDR2 FQNEAQ (reference sequence). The CDR3 contains 16 residues. The V and J ends lost 5 bases and 4 bases respectively, with 18 bases between them. CDR3 amino acids: CASSPDRRSGYNEQFF. CDR3 DNA: TGTGCCAGCAGCCCCGATAGACGTAGCGGTTACAATGAGCAGTTCTTC.

This chain links TRBV4-1 with TRBJ2-3; tentatively, D is TRBD2 (5 bases). CDR1 and CDR2 from the germline V gene are MGHRA and YSYEKL. The germline V and J ends were trimmed by 3 bases and 6 bases, with 25 bases remaining between them. The CDR3 covers 18 residues. CDR3 protein: CASSHTLLAVQSGDTQYF. The CDR3 coding sequence is TGCGCCAGCAGCCATACCCTACTGGCAGTACAATCGGGGGATACGCAGTATTTT.

The chain employs TRBV4-2 and TRBJ2-4; D is perhaps TRBD2 (6 bases). Germline values: CDR1 LGHNA, CDR2 YNFKEQ. The CDR3 consists of 17 residues. Trimming left V 0 bases short and J 0 bases short, with 12 bases between. CDR3 bases: TGTGCCAGCAGCCAAGAACTAGCTGGTCTAGCCAAAAACATTCAGTACTTC. As protein: CASSQELAGLAKNIQYF.

The chain has TRBV29-1 and TRBJ2-3; TRBD2 matches 7 bases. Trimming removed 5 bases from V and 8 bases from J; junction bases left unmatched: 13. The CDR3 runs to 14 residues. Per germline, CDR1 SQVTM and CDR2 ANQGSEA. The CDR3 DNA reads TGCAGCGTTCGGGCGGGAGAGACGGCGGCTACGCAGTATTTT. Translation gives CSVRAGETAATQYF.

Note on this clone: Other DNA sequences in the same sample also yield this CDR3. V gene TRBV7-2 combines with J gene TRBJ2-1; 7 nucleotides line up with TRBD2. The germline gives CDR1 SGHTA, CDR2 FQGNSA. CDR3 length: 15 residues. Unmatched junction bases numbered 3, after V lost 2 bases and J lost 2 bases. CDR3 nucleotide sequence: TGTGCCAGCAGCTTAAGTGCGGGAGCCTACAATGAGCAGTTCTTC. Protein product: CASSLSAGAYNEQFF. The whole variable domain, remainder taken from reference TRBV7-2 and TRBJ2-1, is GAGVSQSPSNKVTEKGKDVELRCDPISGHTALYWYRQSLGQGLEFLIYFQGNSAPDKSGLPSDRFSAERTGGSVSTLTIQRTQQEDSAVYLCASSLSAGAYNEQFFGPGTRLTVL.

This clone showed up just a few times. The chain's CDR3 is CASSYDDRDRAEQYF. CDR3 nucleotide sequence: TGTGCCAGCAGCTATGATGACCGGGACAGGGCCGAGCAGTACTTC. The chain couples TRBV28 to TRBJ2-7; TRBD1 aligns across 9 bases. The CDR3 extends over 15 amino acids. V was pared by 6 bases and J by 6 bases, with 12 bases of the junction left unmatched. Germline V gene lookup returns CDR1 MDHEN and CDR2 SYDVKM.

This chain connects TRBV4-3 to TRBJ1-4; D gene ambiguous. This CDR3 has 14 residues. V was cut by 1 base and J by 4 bases, with 7 bases left in between. Per germline, CDR1 LGHNA and CDR2 YSLEER. CDR3 bases: TGCGCCAGCAGCCAAGTGGGGATTAATGAAAAACTGTTTTTT. Its protein product is CASSQVGINEKLFF.

This chain uses TRBV5-1 with TRBJ2-2, with TRBD2 as a possible D gene (6 bases). There are 15 residues in the CDR3. V lost 4 bases to trimming and J lost 6 bases, with 16 bases between them. Germline-derived CDR1 and CDR2 are SGHRS and YFSETQ. Here the CDR3 reads CASSPEGTNAGELFF. The CDR3 DNA sequence: TGCGCCAGCAGCCCGGAGGGGACCAACGCCGGGGAGCTGTTTTTT.

The chain couples TRBV2 to TRBJ2-3, with a weak D call TRBD2 (5 bases). The CDR3 contains 12 residues. Trimming took off 8 bases at V and 9 bases at J, with 15 bases between the two ends. CDR1 and CDR2 from the germline V gene are SNHLY and FYNNEI. CDR3 nucleotides: TGTGCCAGCCTGCGGTCGGGGTGGACGCAGTATTTT. It yields the protein CASLRSGWTQYF.